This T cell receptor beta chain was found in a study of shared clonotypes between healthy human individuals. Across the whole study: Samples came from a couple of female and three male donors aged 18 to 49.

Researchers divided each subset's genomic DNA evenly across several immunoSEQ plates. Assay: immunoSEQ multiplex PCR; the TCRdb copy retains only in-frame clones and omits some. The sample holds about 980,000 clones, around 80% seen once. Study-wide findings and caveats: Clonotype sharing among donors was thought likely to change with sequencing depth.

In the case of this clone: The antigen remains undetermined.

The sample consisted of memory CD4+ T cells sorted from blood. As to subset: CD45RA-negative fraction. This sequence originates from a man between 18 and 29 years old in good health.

The CDR3 nucleotides are TGTGCCTGGAGGAGACAGGGCCTCGCAACTAATGAAAAACTGTTTTTT. Residues: CAWRRQGLATNEKLFF. The genes are TRBV30 and TRBJ1-4; 7 bases are shared with TRBD1. Germline V gives CDR1 GTSNPN, CDR2 SVGIG (reference sequence). The CDR3 loop spans 16 amino acids. V trimming: 3 bases; J trimming: 0 bases; junction bases outside the gene matches: 7.